This TCR beta chain was recovered during a study of regulatory T cells in long-lasting Graves disease. Arm-PCR of CDR3 regions and iRepertoire HTBI primers were used to build TCR beta libraries. TCRdb reprocessed the multiplex PCR reads with MiXCR, giving one entry per CDR3 protein. The sample yields some 300,000 distinct CDR3 sequences, roughly a fifth seen once. This CDR3 is built from 14 residues. The V end was cut by 3 bases, the J end by 6 bases, with 18 bases between. Germline CDR1 reads DFQATT; CDR2 reads SNEGSKA (reference sequence). Time point described: persistent/refractory GD, antithyroid drugs over 5 years with positive TRAb. There was RNA extracted from PBMCs, and the TCR library was made from it. Graves' disease diagnosis used American Thyroid Association guidelines. This clonotype was seen at least ten times.

The clonotype comes from a female donor with Graves disease. The material sequenced was peripheral blood mononuclear cells (PBMCs), taken when the disease was refractory, from a patient treated with antithyroid drugs. The rearrangement joins TRBV20-1 to TRBJ2-7, with unresolved D. CDR3 residues: CSASKSADLREQYF. Here the CDR3 DNA reads TGCAGTGCTAGTAAGTCGGCAGACCTTCGCGAGCAGTACTTC.